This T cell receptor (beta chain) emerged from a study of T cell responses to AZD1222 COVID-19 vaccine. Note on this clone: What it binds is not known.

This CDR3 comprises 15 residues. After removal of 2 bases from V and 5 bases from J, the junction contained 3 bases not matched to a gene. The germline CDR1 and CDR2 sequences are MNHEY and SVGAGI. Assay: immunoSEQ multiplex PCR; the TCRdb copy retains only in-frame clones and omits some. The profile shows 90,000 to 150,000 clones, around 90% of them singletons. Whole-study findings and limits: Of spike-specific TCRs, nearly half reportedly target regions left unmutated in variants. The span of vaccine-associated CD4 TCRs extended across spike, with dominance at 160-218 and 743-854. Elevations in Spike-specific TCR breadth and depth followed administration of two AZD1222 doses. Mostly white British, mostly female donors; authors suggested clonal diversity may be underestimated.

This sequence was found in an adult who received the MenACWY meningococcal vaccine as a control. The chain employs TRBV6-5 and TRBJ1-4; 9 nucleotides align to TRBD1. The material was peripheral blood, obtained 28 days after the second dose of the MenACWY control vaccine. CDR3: CASSYGDRVNEKLFF. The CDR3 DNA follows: TGTGCCAGCAGTTACGGGGACAGGGTAAATGAAAAACTGTTTTTT.